This T cell receptor beta chain is from a study of cytomegalovirus exposure and HLA in healthy donors. The CDR3 extends over 15 amino acids. From germline, CDR1 is MNHEY and CDR2 SMNVEV (reference sequence). V was clipped by 1 base and J by 3 bases; unmatched bases: 3. This clone occurred once. This PCR relied on a set of 60 Vbeta primers and 13 Jbeta primers. Method: immunoSEQ multiplex PCR; TCRdb's copy keeps in-frame clones and lacks some. The data contain about 150,000 clones, around 65% of them singletons. This receptor was obtained from a woman aged 30 to 39 in good health and CMV-seropositive. The chain uses TRBV27 and TRBJ2-3, with 8 positions matching TRBD2. The sample comprised PBMCs. The CDR3 nucleotides read TGTGCCAGCAGTTTATACGGGGGGGCGACAGATACGCAGTATTTT. It translates to CASSLYGGATDTQYF.